The rows below give T cell receptor beta chains drawn from one sample of a study of blood T cell repertoires in COVID-19. Profiling relied on immunoSEQ multiplex PCR, and the TCRdb table lists in-frame clones only, not all of them. The top ten clones hold about 5% of a sample with approximately 300,000 clones, approximately 91% of them seen once. Sequenced sample: PBMCs or T cells enriched from blood (not recorded which). Receptors were obtained from a man aged 55 to 70 who had recovered from COVID-19. The CDR3 runs from the conserved cysteine through the conserved F or W. Fields, in order: J gene, clone size, V gene, D gene, CDR3 protein, CDR3 DNA. The D gene is left open where the match is weak. The size field is filled for only some rows; it gives once, few, many or a size class.

TRBJ1-1 . TRBV24-1 TRBD1 CATKDRWDTEAFF TGTGCCACCAAGGACAGGTGGGACACTGAAGCTTTCTTT
TRBJ2-7 . TRBV5-6 TRBD2 CASSPTSGLYEQYF TGTGCCAGCAGCCCGACTAGCGGGTTGTACGAGCAGTACTTC
TRBJ2-2 once TRBV18 . CASSPRQYTGELFF TGTGCCAGCTCACCAAGACAATACACCGGGGAGCTGTTTTTT
TRBJ1-6 . TRBV28 . CASSSPTTDNSPLHF TGTGCCAGCAGCTCACCCACTACCGATAATTCACCCCTCCACTTT
TRBJ2-1 . TRBV5-8 TRBD2 CASSLRRGGSGNEQFF TGTGCCAGCAGCTTGCGGCGGGGGGGGTCGGGCAATGAGCAGTTCTTC
TRBJ1-2 . TRBV4-3 TRBD1 CASSHETGFGYTF TGCGCCAGCAGCCACGAGACAGGGTTTGGCTACACCTTC
TRBJ1-1 . TRBV9 . CASSVGQAQVLNTEAFF TGTGCCAGCAGCGTAGGGCAGGCCCAGGTTCTGAACACTGAAGCTTTCTTT
TRBJ2-7 . TRBV7-9 . CASSSTGHLSYEQYF TGTGCCAGCAGCTCTACCGGACACCTCTCCTACGAGCAGTACTTC
TRBJ1-5 . TRBV18 . CASSLSRGEQPQHF TGTGCCAGCTCACTTAGCAGGGGCGAGCAGCCCCAGCATTTT
TRBJ1-2 . TRBV4-2 TRBD1 CASSLIRGRVGYTF TGTGCCAGCAGCCTTATCAGGGGGCGAGTCGGCTACACCTTC
TRBJ2-1 . TRBV3-1/TRBV3-2 TRBD2 CASSHGLAGKPNEQFF TGTGCCAGCAGCCATGGACTAGCGGGAAAACCCAATGAGCAGTTCTTC
TRBJ2-3 . TRBV10-3 TRBD2 CAISDNIAGGPGDTQYF TGTGCCATCAGTGATAACATAGCGGGAGGGCCGGGAGATACGCAGTATTTT
TRBJ2-1 . TRBV24-1 TRBD2 CATSDAAGDEQFF TGTGCCACCAGTGATGCAGCGGGAGATGAGCAGTTCTTC
TRBJ2-4 . TRBV14 TRBD2 CASSPAGTSGKGHIQYF TGTGCCAGCAGCCCCGCCGGGACTAGCGGGAAAGGACACATTCAGTACTTC
TRBJ2-1 . TRBV9 . CASSPGLGGYNEQFF TGTGCCAGCAGCCCGGGACTTGGTGGCTACAATGAGCAGTTCTTC
TRBJ2-1 . TRBV4-3 TRBD2 CASSQVSGGISSYNEQFF TGCGCCAGCAGCCAAGTGTCGGGGGGGATTAGCTCCTACAATGAGCAGTTCTTC